A single TCR beta chain is shown here with its context. Using immunoSEQ multiplex PCR, the repertoire was profiled, and TCRdb retains in-frame clones only, with some absent. Found here are some 1 million clones, around 74% of them singletons; the top ten hold 1.4%. These data come from a study of shared clonotypes between healthy human individuals. Trimming took 4 bases from V and 9 from J; bases not matched to a gene: 8. This CDR3 has 15 residues. Germline CDR1 is SGHNT and CDR2 is YYREEE (reference sequence). The TCR was taken from a man between 18 and 29 years old in good health. Sequencing used memory CD4+ T cells sorted from blood. Subset meaning: CD45RA-negative fraction. The chain carries TRBV5-4 and TRBJ2-1, with 12 positions matching TRBD2. For the CDR3, the DNA is TGTGCCAGCAGCGTAACTAGCGGGGGGTACGGTGAGCAGTTCTTC. Protein product: CASSVTSGGYGEQFF.